This is a list of T cell receptor beta chains from one sample in a study of Tregs in tolerant kidney transplant recipients. Sequenced by immunoSEQ multiplex PCR; TCRdb stores in-frame clones only, minus some. Here the sample spans 55,000 to 80,000 clones, roughly 98% being singletons. The sequences come from Tregs from blood, collected before the transplant. All receptors come from a human donor who received a combined kidney and bone marrow transplant. Each CDR3 is given with its conserved first and last residue. Fields, in order: CDR3 protein, CDR3 DNA, clone size, D gene, J gene, V gene. D genes are given only for firm matches. Clone size is not always given. Where it is, it says once, few, many or a class for expanded clones.

CDR3: CASSVNPDSTGELFF
DNA: TGTGCCAGCAGCGTGAACCCTGACTCCACCGGGGAGCTGTTTTTT
size: NA
D: NA
J: TRBJ2-2
V: TRBV9

CDR3: CASSPHPSSNQETQYF
DNA: TGTGCCAGCAGCCCCCACCCTAGCAGTAACCAAGAGACCCAGTACTTC
size: NA
D: NA
J: TRBJ2-5
V: TRBV11-3

CDR3: CASSLDLYYEQYF
DNA: TGTGCCAGCAGCTTAGACCTTTACTACGAGCAGTACTTC
size: NA
D: NA
J: TRBJ2-7
V: TRBV11-2

CDR3: CSVEVRDRYHYEQYF
DNA: TGCAGCGTTGAAGTCCGGGACAGATACCACTACGAGCAGTACTTC
size: NA
D: TRBD1
J: TRBJ2-7
V: TRBV29-1

CDR3: CASSIGVRGTNEKLFF
DNA: TGTGCCAGTAGTATAGGGGTAAGGGGGACTAATGAAAAACTGTTTTTT
size: NA
D: NA
J: TRBJ1-4
V: TRBV19

CDR3: CASSPKEGSPLHF
DNA: TGTGCCAGCTCACCAAAGGAGGGGTCACCCCTCCACTTT
size: NA
D: NA
J: TRBJ1-6
V: TRBV18

CDR3: CASSRGSGDHNEQFF
DNA: TGCGCCAGCAGTCGGGGTAGCGGGGACCACAATGAGCAGTTCTTC
size: NA
D: TRBD2
J: TRBJ2-1
V: TRBV23-1

CDR3: CASSLVYEETQYF
DNA: TGTGCCAGCAGCTTGGTCTATGAGGAGACCCAGTACTTC
size: NA
D: NA
J: TRBJ2-5
V: TRBV5-4

CDR3: CASSRQQGVTDTQYF
DNA: TGCGCCAGCAGCCGCCAACAGGGTGTCACAGATACGCAGTATTTT
size: NA
D: NA
J: TRBJ2-3
V: TRBV4-3

CDR3: CASSIRQGKLTGPYEQYF
DNA: TGTGCCAGTAGTATAAGACAGGGAAAGCTCACTGGCCCCTACGAGCAGTACTTC
size: NA
D: TRBD1
J: TRBJ2-7
V: TRBV19

CDR3: CASSYFPSGGNEQYF
DNA: TGTGCCAGCAGTTACTTCCCTAGCGGGGGCAACGAGCAGTACTTC
size: NA
D: TRBD2
J: TRBJ2-7
V: TRBV6-5

CDR3: CASSPRPGTEEYEQYF
DNA: TGTGCCAGCTCACCTCGTCCCGGGACAGAGGAATACGAGCAGTACTTC
size: NA
D: TRBD1
J: TRBJ2-7
V: TRBV18

CDR3: CASRRQGSYEQYF
DNA: TGTGCCAGCAGAAGACAGGGTTCCTACGAGCAGTACTTC
size: once
D: TRBD1
J: TRBJ2-7
V: TRBV6-1

CDR3: CASSGDSGGFYEQYF
DNA: TGTGCCAGCAGCGGAGATAGCGGGGGTTTCTACGAGCAGTACTTC
size: NA
D: TRBD2
J: TRBJ2-7
V: TRBV5-4

CDR3: CASSYRGNSPLHF
DNA: TGTGCCAGCAGTTACAGGGGGAACTCACCCCTCCACTTT
size: NA
D: NA
J: TRBJ1-6
V: TRBV6-5

CDR3: CASSFQRLLADTQYF
DNA: TGTGCCAGCAGCTTCCAGCGCCTCCTGGCGGATACGCAGTATTTT
size: NA
D: NA
J: TRBJ2-3
V: TRBV7-2

CDR3: CASSDLRGTDTQYF
DNA: TGCGCCAGCAGTGATTTGCGGGGTACAGATACGCAGTATTTT
size: NA
D: NA
J: TRBJ2-3
V: TRBV10-1

CDR3: CASSRQYYEQYF
DNA: TGTGCCAGCAGCCGACAGTACTACGAGCAGTACTTC
size: NA
D: NA
J: TRBJ2-7
V: TRBV7-8

CDR3: CASSLSPFSGYTF
DNA: TGTGCCAGCAGTTTATCTCCTTTTAGTGGCTACACCTTC
size: NA
D: NA
J: TRBJ1-2
V: TRBV27

CDR3: CASSLTGGSGGYTF
DNA: TGTGCCAGCAGCTTAACAGGGGGCTCGGGAGGCTACACCTTC
size: NA
D: TRBD1
J: TRBJ1-2
V: TRBV7-3

CDR3: CASGRTSHTDTQYF
DNA: TGTGCCAGCGGACGGACTAGCCACACAGATACGCAGTATTTT
size: NA
D: TRBD2
J: TRBJ2-3
V: TRBV2

CDR3: CASSYGQGQSTDTQYF
DNA: TGCGCCAGCAGCTACGGGCAAGGACAGAGCACAGATACGCAGTATTTT
size: NA
D: NA
J: TRBJ2-3
V: TRBV5-1

CDR3: CASSFRASGAYNEQFF
DNA: TGTGCCAGCAGCTTTCGGGCTAGCGGGGCCTACAATGAGCAGTTCTTC
size: NA
D: TRBD2
J: TRBJ2-1
V: TRBV7-2

CDR3: CASRDLGGGHGELFF
DNA: TGTGCTAGTAGAGACCTGGGGGGGGGCCACGGGGAGCTGTTTTTT
size: NA
D: NA
J: TRBJ2-2
V: TRBV19

CDR3: CASRKSGPDRGYTF
DNA: TGTGCCAGTAGAAAAAGTGGACCCGACAGAGGCTACACCTTC
size: NA
D: NA
J: TRBJ1-2
V: TRBV19

CDR3: CASSPRGAGTGELFF
DNA: TGTGCCAGCAGTCCCCGAGGGGCGGGGACCGGGGAGCTGTTTTTT
size: NA
D: NA
J: TRBJ2-2
V: TRBV9

CDR3: CASRQLAVDTQYF
DNA: TGTGCCAGTAGGCAACTAGCGGTAGATACGCAGTATTTT
size: NA
D: TRBD2
J: TRBJ2-3
V: TRBV19

CDR3: CASSYLGGSSYNEQFF
DNA: TGTGCCAGCAGCTACCTTGGAGGGAGCTCCTACAATGAGCAGTTCTTC
size: NA
D: NA
J: TRBJ2-1
V: TRBV7-3

CDR3: CASSSRDRIGLGQPQHF
DNA: TGTGCCAGTAGCTCCCGGGACAGGATCGGGTTGGGTCAGCCCCAGCATTTT
size: NA
D: TRBD1
J: TRBJ1-5
V: TRBV19